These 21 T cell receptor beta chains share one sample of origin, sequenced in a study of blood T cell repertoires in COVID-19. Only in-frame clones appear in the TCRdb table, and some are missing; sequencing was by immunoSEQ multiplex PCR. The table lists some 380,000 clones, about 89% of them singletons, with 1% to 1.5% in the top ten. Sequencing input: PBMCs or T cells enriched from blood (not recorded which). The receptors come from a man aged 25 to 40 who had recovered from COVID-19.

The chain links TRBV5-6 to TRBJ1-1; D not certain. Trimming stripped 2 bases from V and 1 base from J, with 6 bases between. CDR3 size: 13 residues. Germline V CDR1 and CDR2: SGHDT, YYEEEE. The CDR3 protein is CASSFPGNTEAFF. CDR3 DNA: TGTGCCAGCAGCTTCCCAGGGAACACTGAAGCTTTCTTT.

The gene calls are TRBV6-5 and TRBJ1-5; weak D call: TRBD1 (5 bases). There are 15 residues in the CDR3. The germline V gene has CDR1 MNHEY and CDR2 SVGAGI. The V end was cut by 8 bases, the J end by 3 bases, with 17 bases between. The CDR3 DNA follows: TGTGCCAGCGAAGCTCTGACGGGACTCAATCAGCCCCAGCATTTT. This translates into CASEALTGLNQPQHF.

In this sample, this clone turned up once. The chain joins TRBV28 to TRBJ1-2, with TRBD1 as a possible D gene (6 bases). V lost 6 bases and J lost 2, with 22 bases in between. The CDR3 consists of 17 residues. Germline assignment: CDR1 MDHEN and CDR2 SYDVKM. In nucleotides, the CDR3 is TGTGCCAGCAGGACAGTTGGACAGTCGAGCTCAAACTATGGCTACACCTTC. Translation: CASRTVGQSSSNYGYTF.

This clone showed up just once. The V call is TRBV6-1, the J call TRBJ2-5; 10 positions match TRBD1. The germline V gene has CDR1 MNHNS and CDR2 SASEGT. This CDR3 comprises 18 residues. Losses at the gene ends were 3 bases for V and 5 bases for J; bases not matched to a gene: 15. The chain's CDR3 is CASSEAARPGQGRETQYF. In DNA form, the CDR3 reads TGTGCCAGCAGTGAGGCAGCCAGACCGGGACAGGGGAGGGAGACCCAGTACTTC.

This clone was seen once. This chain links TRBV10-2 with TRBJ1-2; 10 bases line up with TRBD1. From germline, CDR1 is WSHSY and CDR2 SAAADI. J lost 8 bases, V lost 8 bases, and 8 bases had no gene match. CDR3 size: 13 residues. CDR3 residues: CASSDRGLAGYTF. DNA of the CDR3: TGCGCCAGCTCCGACAGGGGGCTCGCCGGCTACACCTTC.

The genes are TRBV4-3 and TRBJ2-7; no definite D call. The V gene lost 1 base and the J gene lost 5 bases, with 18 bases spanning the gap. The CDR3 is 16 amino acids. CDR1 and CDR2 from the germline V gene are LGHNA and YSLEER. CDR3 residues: CASSQVGTAIPHEQYF. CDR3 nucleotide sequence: TGCGCCAGCAGCCAAGTCGGTACAGCAATACCCCACGAGCAGTACTTC.

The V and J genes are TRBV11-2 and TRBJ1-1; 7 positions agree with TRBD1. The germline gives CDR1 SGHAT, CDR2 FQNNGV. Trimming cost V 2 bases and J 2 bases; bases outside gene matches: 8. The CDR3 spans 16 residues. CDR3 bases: TGTGCCAGCAGCTTAATTACAGGGGAGTACAACACTGAAGCTTTCTTT. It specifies CASSLITGEYNTEAFF. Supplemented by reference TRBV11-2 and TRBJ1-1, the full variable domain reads EAGVAQSPRYKIIEKRQSVAFWCNPISGHATLYWYQQILGQGPKLLIQFQNNGVVDDSQLPKDRFSAERLKGVDSTLKIQPAKLEDSAVYLCASSLITGEYNTEAFFGQGTRLTVV.

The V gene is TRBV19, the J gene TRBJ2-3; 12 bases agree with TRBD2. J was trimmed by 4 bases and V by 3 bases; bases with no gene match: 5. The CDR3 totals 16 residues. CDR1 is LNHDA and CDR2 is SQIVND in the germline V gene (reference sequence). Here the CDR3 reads CASSMTSGGDADTQYF. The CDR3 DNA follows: TGTGCCAGTAGTATGACTAGCGGGGGAGATGCAGATACGCAGTATTTT.

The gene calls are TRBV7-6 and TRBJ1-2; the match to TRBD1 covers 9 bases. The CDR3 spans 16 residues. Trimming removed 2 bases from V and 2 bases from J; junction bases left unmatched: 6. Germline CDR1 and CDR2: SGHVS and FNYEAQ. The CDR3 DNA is TGTGCCAGCAGCTTATGGACAGGGGAGGGCAACTATGGCTACACCTTC. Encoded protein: CASSLWTGEGNYGYTF.

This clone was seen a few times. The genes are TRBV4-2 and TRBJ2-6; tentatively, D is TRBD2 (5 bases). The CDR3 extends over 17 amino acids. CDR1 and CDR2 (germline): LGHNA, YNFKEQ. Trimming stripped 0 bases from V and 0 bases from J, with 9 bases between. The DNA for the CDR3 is TGTGCCAGCAGCCAAGATACGGGGAGCTCTGGGGCCAACGTCCTGACTTTC. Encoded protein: CASSQDTGSSGANVLTF.

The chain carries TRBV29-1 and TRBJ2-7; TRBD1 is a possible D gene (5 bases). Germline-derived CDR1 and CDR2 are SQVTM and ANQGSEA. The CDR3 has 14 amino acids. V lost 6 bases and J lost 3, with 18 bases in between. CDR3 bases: TGCAGCGTGGCCGGCCAGGGTATTGACTACGAGCAGTACTTC. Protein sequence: CSVAGQGIDYEQYF.

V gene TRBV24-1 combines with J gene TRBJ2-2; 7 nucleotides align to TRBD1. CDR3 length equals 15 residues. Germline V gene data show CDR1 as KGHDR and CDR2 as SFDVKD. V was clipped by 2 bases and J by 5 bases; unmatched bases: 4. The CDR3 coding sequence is TGTGCCACCAGTGATTCCGGACAGGTTACCGGGGAGCTGTTTTTT. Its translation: CATSDSGQVTGELFF.

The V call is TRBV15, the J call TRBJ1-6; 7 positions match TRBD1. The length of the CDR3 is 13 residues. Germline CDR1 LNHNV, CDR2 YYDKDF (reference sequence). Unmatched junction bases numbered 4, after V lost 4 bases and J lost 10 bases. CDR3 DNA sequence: TGTGCCACCAGCATTACAGGGGTGTCACCCCTCCACTTT. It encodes CATSITGVSPLHF.

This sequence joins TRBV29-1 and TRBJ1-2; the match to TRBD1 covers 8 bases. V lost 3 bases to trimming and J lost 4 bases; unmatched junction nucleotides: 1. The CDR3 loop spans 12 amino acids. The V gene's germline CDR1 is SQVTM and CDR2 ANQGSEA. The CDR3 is CSVEQGAYGYTF. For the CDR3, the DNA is TGCAGCGTTGAGCAGGGGGCCTATGGCTACACCTTC.

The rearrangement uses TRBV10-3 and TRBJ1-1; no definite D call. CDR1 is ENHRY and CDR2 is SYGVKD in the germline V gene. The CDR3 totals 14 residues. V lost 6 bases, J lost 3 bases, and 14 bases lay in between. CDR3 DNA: TGTGCCATCAGCCCCAGGCAGGACTACACTGAAGCTTTCTTT. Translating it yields CAISPRQDYTEAFF.

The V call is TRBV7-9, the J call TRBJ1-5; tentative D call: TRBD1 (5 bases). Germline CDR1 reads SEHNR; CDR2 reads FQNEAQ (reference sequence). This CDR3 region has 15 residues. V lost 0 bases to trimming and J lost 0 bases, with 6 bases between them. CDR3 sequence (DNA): TGTGCCAGCAGCTTAGCGGGGGGTAGCAATCAGCCCCAGCATTTT. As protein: CASSLAGGSNQPQHF. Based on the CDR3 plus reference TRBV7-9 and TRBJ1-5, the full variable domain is DTGVSQNPRHKITKRGQNVTFRCDPISEHNRLYWYRQTLGQGPEFLTYFQNEAQLEKSRLLSDRFSAERPKGSFSTLEIQRTEQGDSAMYLCASSLAGGSNQPQHFGDGTRLSIL.

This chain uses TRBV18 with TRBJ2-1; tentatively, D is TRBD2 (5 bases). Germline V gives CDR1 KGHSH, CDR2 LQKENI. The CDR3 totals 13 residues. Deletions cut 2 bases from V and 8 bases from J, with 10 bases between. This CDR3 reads CASSPTASYEQFF. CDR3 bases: TGTGCCAGCTCACCAACGGCTAGCTATGAGCAGTTCTTC.

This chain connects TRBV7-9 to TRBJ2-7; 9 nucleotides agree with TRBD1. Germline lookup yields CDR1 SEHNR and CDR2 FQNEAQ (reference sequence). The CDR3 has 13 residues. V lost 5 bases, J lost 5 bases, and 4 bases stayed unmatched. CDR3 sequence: CASSRTGADEQYF. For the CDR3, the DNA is TGTGCCAGCAGCAGGACAGGGGCCGACGAGCAGTACTTC.

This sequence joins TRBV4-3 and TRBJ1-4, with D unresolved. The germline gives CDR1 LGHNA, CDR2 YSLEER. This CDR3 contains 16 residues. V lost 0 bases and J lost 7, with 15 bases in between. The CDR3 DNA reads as TGCGCCAGCAGCCAAGATCCGGGTACTGGCGGTGAAAAACTGTTTTTT. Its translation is CASSQDPGTGGEKLFF.

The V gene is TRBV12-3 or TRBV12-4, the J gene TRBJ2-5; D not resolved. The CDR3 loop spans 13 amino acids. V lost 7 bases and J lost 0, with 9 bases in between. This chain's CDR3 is CASKSEYQETQYF. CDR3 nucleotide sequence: TGTGCCAGCAAATCCGAGTACCAAGAGACCCAGTACTTC.

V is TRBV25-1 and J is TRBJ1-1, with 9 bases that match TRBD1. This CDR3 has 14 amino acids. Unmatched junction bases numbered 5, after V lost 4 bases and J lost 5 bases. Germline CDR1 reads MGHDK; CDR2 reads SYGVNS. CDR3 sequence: CASSGNRGQTEAFF. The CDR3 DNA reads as TGTGCCAGCAGTGGCAACAGGGGGCAGACTGAAGCTTTCTTT.